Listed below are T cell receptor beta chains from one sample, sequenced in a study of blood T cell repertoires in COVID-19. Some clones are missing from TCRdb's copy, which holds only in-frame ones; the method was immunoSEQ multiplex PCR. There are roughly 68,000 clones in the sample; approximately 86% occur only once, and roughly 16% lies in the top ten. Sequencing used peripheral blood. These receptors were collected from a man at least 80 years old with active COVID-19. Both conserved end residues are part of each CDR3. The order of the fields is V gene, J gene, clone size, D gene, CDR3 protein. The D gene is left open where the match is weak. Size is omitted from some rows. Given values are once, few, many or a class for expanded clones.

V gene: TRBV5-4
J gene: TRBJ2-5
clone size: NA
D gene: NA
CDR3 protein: CASSPAGWEETQYF

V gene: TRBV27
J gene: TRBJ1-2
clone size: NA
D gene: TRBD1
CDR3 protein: CASSGGLTPGQPSYGYTF

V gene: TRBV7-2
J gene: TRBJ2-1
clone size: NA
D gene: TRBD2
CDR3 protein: CASSGAGLARIF

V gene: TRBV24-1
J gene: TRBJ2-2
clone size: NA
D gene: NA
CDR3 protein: CATSGQMNTGELFF

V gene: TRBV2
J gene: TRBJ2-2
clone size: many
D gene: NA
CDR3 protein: CASSEARLNTGELFF

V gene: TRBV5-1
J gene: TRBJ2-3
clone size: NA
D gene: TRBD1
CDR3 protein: CASSSAHRDRGDTQYF

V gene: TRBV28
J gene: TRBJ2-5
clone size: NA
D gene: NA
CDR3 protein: CASSTSGEVSETQYF

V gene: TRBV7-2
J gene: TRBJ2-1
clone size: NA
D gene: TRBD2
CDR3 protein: CASSQQHQSGRIYNEQFF

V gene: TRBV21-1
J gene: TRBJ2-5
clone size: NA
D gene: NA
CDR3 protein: CASSKAPPGRRDPQYF

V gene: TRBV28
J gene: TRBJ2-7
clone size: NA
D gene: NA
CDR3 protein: CASSSPHGQYIWEQYF

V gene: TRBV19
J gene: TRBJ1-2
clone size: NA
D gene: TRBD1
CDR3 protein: CASSPRQGLSGYTF

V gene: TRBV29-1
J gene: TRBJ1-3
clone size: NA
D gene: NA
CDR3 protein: CSVEHGGSGNTIYF

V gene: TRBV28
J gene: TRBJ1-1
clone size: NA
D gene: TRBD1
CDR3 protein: CASSLQGGLTEAFF

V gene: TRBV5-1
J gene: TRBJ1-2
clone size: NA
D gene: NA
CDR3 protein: CASSLKQGGGYTF

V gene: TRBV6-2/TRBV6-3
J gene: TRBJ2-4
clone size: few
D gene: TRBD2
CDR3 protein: CASSDLTSGGAKNIQYF

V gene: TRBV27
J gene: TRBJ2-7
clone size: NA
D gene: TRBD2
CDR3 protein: CASSLLAGAYEQYF

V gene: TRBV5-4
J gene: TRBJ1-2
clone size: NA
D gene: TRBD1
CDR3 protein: CASRTGTGNYGYTF

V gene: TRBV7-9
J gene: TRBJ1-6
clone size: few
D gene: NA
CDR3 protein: CASSLGMTEKYSPLHF

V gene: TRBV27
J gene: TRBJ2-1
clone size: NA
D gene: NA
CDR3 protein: CASTRFNEQFF

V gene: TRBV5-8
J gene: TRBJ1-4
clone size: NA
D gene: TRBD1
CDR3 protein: CASSYTGTGDEKLFF

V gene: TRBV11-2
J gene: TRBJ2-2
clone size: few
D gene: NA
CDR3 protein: CASSLDGSAGELFF

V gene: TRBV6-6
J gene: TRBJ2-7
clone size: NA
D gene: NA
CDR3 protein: CASSSERIKYEQYF

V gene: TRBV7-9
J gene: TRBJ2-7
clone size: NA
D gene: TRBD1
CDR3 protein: CASSTAGGVFHEQYF

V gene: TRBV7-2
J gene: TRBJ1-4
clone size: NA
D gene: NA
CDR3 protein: CASSYTPGGEKLFF

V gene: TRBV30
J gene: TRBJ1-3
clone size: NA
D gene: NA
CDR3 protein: CAWSLGRAAGNTIYF

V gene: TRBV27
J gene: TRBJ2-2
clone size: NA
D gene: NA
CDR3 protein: CASRPGWQGRTGELFF

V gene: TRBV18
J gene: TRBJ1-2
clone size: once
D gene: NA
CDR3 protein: CASSPSERNPYGYTF

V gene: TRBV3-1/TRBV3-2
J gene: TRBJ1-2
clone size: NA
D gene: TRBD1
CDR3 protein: CASSQGTGAGYTF

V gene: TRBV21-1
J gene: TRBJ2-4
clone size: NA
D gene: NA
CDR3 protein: CASRRAVAKNIQYF

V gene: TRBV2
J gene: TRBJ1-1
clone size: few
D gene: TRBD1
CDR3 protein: CASSPGDSLTEAFF

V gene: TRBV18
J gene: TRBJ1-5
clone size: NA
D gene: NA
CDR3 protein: CASSPIGQPGNQPQHF

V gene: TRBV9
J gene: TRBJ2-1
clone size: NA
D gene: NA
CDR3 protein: CASSPGRNEANPRLF

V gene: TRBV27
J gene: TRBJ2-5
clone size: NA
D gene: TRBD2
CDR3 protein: CASSLRASGSRTQYF

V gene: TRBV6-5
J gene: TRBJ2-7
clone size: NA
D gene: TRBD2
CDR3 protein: CASSKSGANAGEQYF

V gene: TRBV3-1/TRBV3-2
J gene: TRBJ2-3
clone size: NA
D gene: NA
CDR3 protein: CASSYQGVDTQYF

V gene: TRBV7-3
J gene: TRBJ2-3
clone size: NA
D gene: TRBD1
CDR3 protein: CASSPDRGLADTQYF

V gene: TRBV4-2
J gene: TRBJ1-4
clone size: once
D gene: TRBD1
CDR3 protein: CASSQPGTGWEKLFF

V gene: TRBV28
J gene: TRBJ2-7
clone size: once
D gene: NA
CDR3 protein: CASSPRGKSLSEQYF

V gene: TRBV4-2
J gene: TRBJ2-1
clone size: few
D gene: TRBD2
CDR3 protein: CASSQETSGSSYNEQFF

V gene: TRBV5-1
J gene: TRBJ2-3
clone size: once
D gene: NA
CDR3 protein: CASSFFRDYTDTQYF

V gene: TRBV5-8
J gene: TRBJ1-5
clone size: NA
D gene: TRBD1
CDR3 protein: CASSSVLQGAGGNQPQHF

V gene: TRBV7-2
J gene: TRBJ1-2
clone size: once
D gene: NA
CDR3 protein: CASSLLGRERYTF

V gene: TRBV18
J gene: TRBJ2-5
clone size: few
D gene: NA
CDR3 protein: CASSPQPGHSETQYF

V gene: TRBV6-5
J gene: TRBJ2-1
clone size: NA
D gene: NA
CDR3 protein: CASSTADGKREQFF

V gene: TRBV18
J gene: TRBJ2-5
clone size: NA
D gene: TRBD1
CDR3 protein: CASSPGQGQETQYF

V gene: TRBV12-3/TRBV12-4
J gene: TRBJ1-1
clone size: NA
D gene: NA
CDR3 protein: CASSLSSETEAFF

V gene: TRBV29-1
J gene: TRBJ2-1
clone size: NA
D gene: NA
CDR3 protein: CSVAAGEQFF

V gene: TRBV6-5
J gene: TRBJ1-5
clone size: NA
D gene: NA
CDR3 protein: CASSYSLGRNQPQHF

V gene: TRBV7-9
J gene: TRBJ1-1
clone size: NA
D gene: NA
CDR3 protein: CASTLTGANTEAFF

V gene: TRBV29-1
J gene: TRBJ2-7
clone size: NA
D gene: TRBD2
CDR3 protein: CSVRGLAGAYEQYF

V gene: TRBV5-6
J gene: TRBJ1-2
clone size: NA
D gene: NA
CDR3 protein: CASSLEGRGNYGYTF

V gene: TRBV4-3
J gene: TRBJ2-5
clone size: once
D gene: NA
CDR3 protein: CASSPRGLAQETQYF

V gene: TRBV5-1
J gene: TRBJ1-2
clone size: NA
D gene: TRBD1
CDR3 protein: CASSPDGQGFYGYTF